The sequence of this T cell receptor (beta chain) was determined in a study of blood T cell repertoires in COVID-19. Patients at the Seattle site were enrolled during active infection and followed longitudinally. With 3 bases removed from V and 2 bases from J, the gap between germline ends came to 17 bases. In germline, CDR1 is SGDLS, CDR2 YYNGEE. The CDR3 length is 16 residues. Per the study methods: Amplified reference gene primers provided the basis for estimating nucleated cell counts. Clones were sequenced by immunoSEQ multiplex PCR, and TCRdb holds only the in-frame ones, with some missing. That table supplies the V and J calls and clone size; D and trimming were determined from the DNA. The table includes some 250,000 clones, 70% to 90% detected once.

Sequenced sample: peripheral blood. V gene TRBV9 combines with J gene TRBJ2-5, with D tentatively TRBD1 (6 bases). This clonotype was sampled from a woman aged 25 to 39 with COVID-19, enrolled during active disease. Here the CDR3 DNA reads TGTGCCAGCAGCGCTTATATCTCAGGGGAACAAGAGACCCAGTACTTC. It specifies CASSAYISGEQETQYF.